The 5 T cell receptor beta chains below all came from one sample that was sequenced in a study of response to subunit inactivated influenza vaccine. TCRdb re-analysed the RT-PCR reads in MiXCR, keeping a single row per CDR3 protein. The repertoire has 170,000 or so distinct CDR3 sequences, approximately 12% of them found once; the top ten carry around 40%. Sequenced here: CD8+ T cells sorted from PBMCs, sampled around 25 months after vaccination. These receptors all stem from a man aged 50-75 years who received an inactivated influenza vaccine.

This chain joins TRBV4-1 and TRBJ2-3, with a tentative D call TRBD1 (5 bases). CDR1 and CDR2 (germline): MGHRA, YSYEKL. The CDR3 has 16 amino acids. V lost 4 bases and J lost 2, with 16 bases in between. The CDR3 DNA reads TGCGCCAGCAGCCCAAGAGACAGCTTATTCACAGATACGCAGTATTTT. Encoded protein: CASSPRDSLFTDTQYF.

The chain links TRBV3-1 to TRBJ2-5, with TRBD1 matching over 7 bases. This CDR3 spans 18 amino acids. CDR1 is LGHDT, CDR2 YNNKEL, per germline (reference sequence). The V gene end was trimmed by 0 bases and the J gene end by 9 bases; junction bases not matched to a gene: 19. The CDR3 region is CASSQERLKGQDLGSQYF. Here the CDR3 DNA reads TGTGCCAGCAGCCAAGAGCGACTAAAAGGACAGGACTTAGGGTCCCAGTACTTC.

For the CDR3, the DNA is TGCGCCAGCAGTATTACCGGGACAGGGATCCACGAGCAGTACTTC. Translating gives CASSITGTGIHEQYF. This chain uses TRBV4-3 with TRBJ2-7; TRBD1 agrees at 9 bases. With V trimmed by 6 bases and J by 5 bases, 11 bases remained unmatched. This CDR3 is 15 amino acids long. Per germline, CDR1 LGHNA and CDR2 YSLEER.

This chain connects TRBV6-2 or TRBV6-3 to TRBJ2-7; D may be TRBD2 (7 bases). Trimming cost V 2 bases and J 2 bases, with 10 bases left between them. The CDR3 totals 14 residues. Germline CDR1 and CDR2: MNHEY and SVGEGT. The CDR3 sequence is CASSYRGGPYEQYF. CDR3 nucleotide sequence: TGTGCCAGCAGTTACCGCGGGGGCCCCTACGAGCAGTACTTC.

Only a few counts were recorded for this clonotype. The chain has TRBV11-2 and TRBJ2-5; D remains ambiguous. Per germline, CDR1 SGHAT and CDR2 FQNNGV. CDR3 length: 15 residues. V lost 2 bases to trimming and J lost 5 bases, with 15 bases between them. This chain's CDR3 is CASSLRYSSDETQYF. The CDR3 DNA reads as TGTGCCAGCAGCTTACGGTATTCGAGTGATGAGACCCAGTACTTC.